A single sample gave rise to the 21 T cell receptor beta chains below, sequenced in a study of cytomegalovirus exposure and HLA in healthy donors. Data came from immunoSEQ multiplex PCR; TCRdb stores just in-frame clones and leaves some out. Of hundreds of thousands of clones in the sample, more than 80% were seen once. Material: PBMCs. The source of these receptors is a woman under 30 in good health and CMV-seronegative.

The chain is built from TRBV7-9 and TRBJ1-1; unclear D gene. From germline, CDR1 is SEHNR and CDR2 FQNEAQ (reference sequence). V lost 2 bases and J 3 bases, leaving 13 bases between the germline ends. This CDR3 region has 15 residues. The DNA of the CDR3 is TGTGCCAGCAGCTTATTAGAGGTTATGGACACTGAAGCTTTCTTT. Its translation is CASSLLEVMDTEAFF.

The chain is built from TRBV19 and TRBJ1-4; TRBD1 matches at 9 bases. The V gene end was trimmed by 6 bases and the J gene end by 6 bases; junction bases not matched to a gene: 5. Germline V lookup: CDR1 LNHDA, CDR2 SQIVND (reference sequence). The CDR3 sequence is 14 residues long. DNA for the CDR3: TGTGCCAGTAGAACAGGGGGCGTAGATGAAAAACTGTTTTTT. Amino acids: CASRTGGVDEKLFF.

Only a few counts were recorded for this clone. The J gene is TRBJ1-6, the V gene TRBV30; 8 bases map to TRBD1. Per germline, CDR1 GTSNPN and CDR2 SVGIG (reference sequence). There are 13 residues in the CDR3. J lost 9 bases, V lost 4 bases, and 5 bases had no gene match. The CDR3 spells CAWTGQGGSPLHF. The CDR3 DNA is TGTGCCTGGACTGGACAGGGAGGTTCACCCCTCCACTTT.

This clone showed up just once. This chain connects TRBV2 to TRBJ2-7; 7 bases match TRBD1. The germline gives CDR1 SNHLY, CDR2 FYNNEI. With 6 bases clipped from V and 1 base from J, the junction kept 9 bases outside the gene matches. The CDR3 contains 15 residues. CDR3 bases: TGTGCCAGCAGCGGAGGACAGGTTCCTTCCTACGAGCAGTACTTC. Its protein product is CASSGGQVPSYEQYF.

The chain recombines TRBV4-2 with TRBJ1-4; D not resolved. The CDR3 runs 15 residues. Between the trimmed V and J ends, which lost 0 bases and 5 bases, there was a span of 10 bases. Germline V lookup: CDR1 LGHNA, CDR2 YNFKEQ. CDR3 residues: CASSQDGRENEKLFF. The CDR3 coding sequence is TGTGCCAGCAGCCAAGACGGGAGAGAAAATGAAAAACTGTTTTTT.

The CDR3 sequence: CASSFPSTVAYRANTGELFF. The CDR3 DNA sequence: TGTGCCAGCAGCTTTCCCTCGACGGTCGCGTACAGGGCGAACACCGGGGAGCTGTTTTTT. This chain links TRBV9 with TRBJ2-2; D is possibly TRBD1 (6 bases). Germline CDR1 reads SGDLS; CDR2 reads YYNGEE. Trimming took off 4 bases at V and 0 bases at J, with 25 bases between the two ends. The CDR3 contains 20 residues.

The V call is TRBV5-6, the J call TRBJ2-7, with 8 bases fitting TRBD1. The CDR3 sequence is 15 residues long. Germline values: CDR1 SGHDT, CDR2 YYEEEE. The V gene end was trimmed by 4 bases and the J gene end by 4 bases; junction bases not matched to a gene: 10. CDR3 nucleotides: TGTGCCAGCAGCCCCAGACAGGGGCGGACTTACGAGCAGTACTTC. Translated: CASSPRQGRTYEQYF.

In DNA, the CDR3 is TGTGCCAGCAGCGTAGGAAGGGACAGGGATCGGGAAAAACTGTTTTTT. Its translation: CASSVGRDRDREKLFF. V is TRBV9 and J is TRBJ1-4; TRBD1 agrees at 9 bases. The CDR3 has 16 amino acids. Germline lookup yields CDR1 SGDLS and CDR2 YYNGEE. J lost 8 bases, V lost 0 bases, and 8 bases had no gene match.

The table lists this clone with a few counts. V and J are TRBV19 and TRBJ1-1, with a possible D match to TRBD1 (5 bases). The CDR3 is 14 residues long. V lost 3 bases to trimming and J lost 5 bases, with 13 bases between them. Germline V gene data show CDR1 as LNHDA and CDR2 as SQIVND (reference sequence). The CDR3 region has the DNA TGTGCCAGTAGTATCATGGGGGGAGGAACTGAAGCTTTCTTT. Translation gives CASSIMGGGTEAFF.

CDR3 amino acids: CASGTVPYQPQHF. The CDR3 DNA reads TGTGCCAGTGGGACAGTCCCCTATCAGCCCCAGCATTTT. This chain uses TRBV19 with TRBJ1-5, with 7 positions matching TRBD1. This CDR3 comprises 13 residues. Germline-derived CDR1 and CDR2 are LNHDA and SQIVND (reference sequence). J was trimmed by 5 bases and V by 8 bases; bases with no gene match: 6.

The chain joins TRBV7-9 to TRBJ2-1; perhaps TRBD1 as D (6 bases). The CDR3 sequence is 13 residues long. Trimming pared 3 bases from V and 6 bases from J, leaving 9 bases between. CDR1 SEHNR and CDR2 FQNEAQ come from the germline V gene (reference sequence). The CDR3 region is CASSFGTSNEQFF. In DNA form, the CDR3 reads TGTGCCAGCAGCTTTGGGACATCCAATGAGCAGTTCTTC.

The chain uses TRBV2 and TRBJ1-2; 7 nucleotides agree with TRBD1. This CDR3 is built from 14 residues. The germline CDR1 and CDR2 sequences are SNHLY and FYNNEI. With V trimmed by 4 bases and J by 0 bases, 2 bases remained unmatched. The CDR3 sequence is CASSATGPNYGYTF. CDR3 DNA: TGTGCCAGCAGTGCGACAGGGCCTAACTATGGCTACACCTTC.

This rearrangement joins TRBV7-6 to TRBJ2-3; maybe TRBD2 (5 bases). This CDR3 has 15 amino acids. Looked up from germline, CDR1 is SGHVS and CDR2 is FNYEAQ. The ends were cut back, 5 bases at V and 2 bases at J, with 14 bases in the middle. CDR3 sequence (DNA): TGTGCCAGCAGCCCGACTAATGGACCCACAGATACGCAGTATTTT. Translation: CASSPTNGPTDTQYF.

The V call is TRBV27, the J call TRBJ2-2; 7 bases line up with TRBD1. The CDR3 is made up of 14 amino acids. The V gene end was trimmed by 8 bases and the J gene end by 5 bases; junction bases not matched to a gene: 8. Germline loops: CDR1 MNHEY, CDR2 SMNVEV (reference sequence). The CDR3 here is CASLKQGSTGELFF. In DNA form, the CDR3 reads TGTGCCAGCTTAAAACAGGGGAGTACCGGGGAGCTGTTTTTT.

As DNA, the CDR3 is TGTGCCAGCAGAGAGACGACAGGGGGATTCGAAAAACTGTTTTTT. It is translated as CASRETTGGFEKLFF. The gene calls are TRBV28 and TRBJ1-4; 9 bases are shared with TRBD1. This CDR3 contains 15 residues. Trimming cost V 6 bases and J 8 bases; bases outside gene matches: 10. Germline values: CDR1 MDHEN, CDR2 SYDVKM.

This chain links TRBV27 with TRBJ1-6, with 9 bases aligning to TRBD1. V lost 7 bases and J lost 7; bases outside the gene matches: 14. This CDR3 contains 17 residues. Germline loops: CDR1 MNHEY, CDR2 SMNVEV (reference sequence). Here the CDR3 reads CASKLNPPGQGNSPLHF. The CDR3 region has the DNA TGTGCCAGCAAGTTAAACCCCCCGGGACAGGGAAATTCACCCCTCCACTTT.

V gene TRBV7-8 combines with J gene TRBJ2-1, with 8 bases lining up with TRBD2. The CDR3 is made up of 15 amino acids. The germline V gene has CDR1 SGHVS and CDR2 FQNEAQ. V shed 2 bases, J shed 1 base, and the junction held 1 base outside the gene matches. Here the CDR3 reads CASSLRGGSYNEQFF. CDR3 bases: TGTGCCAGCAGCTTACGCGGGGGGTCCTACAATGAGCAGTTCTTC. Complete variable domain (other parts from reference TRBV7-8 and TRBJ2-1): GAGVSQSPRYKVAKRGQDVALRCDPISGHVSLFWYQQALGQGPEFLTYFQNEAQLDKSGLPSDRFFAERPEGSVSTLKIQRTQQEDSAVYLCASSLRGGSYNEQFFGPGTRLTVL.

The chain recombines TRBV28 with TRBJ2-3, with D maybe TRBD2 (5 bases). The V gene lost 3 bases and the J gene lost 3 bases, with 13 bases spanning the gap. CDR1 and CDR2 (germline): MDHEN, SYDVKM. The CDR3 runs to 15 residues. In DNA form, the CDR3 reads TGTGCCAGCAGTTTGGTAGACTACGTTACAGATACGCAGTATTTT. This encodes CASSLVDYVTDTQYF. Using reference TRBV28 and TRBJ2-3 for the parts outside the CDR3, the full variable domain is DVKVTQSSRYLVKRTGEKVFLECVQDMDHENMFWYRQDPGLGLRLIYFSYDVKMKEKGDIPEGYSVSREKKERFSLILESASTNQTSMYLCASSLVDYVTDTQYFGPGTRLTVL.

The CDR3 protein is CASSLMREAVLDTDTQYF. The CDR3 DNA is TGCGCCAGCAGCTTGATGAGGGAGGCGGTCCTCGACACAGATACGCAGTATTTT. The genes are TRBV5-1 and TRBJ2-3, with D possibly matching TRBD2 (6 bases). The CDR3 loop spans 18 amino acids. Between the trimmed V and J ends, which lost 1 base and 2 bases, there was a span of 20 bases. Germline V gene data show CDR1 as SGHRS and CDR2 as YFSETQ.

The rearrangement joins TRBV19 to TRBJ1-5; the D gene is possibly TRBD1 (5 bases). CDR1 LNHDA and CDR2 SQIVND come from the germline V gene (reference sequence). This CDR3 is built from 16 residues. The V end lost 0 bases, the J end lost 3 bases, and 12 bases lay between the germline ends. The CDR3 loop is CASSIDRTTDNQPQHF. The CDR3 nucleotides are TGTGCCAGTAGTATAGATAGGACAACCGACAATCAGCCCCAGCATTTT. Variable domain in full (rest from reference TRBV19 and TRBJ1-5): DGGITQSPKYLFRKEGQNVTLSCEQNLNHDAMYWYRQDPGQGLRLIYYSQIVNDFQKGDIAEGYSVSREKKESFPLTVTSAQKNPTAFYLCASSIDRTTDNQPQHFGDGTRLSIL.

CDR3 residues: CASSDVRSQSYEQYF. The CDR3 bases are TGTGCCAGCAGTGACGTGCGGTCCCAGTCCTACGAGCAGTACTTC. The J gene is TRBJ2-7, the V gene TRBV2; D unresolved. The V gene's germline CDR1 is SNHLY and CDR2 FYNNEI. The CDR3 runs to 15 residues. Between the trimmed V and J ends, which lost 3 bases and 1 base, there was a span of 13 bases. The full variable domain, completed using reference TRBV2 and TRBJ2-7, is EPEVTQTPSHQVTQMGQEVILRCVPISNHLYFYWYRQILGQKVEFLVSFYNNEISEKSEIFDDQFSVERPDGSNFTLKIRSTKLEDSAMYFCASSDVRSQSYEQYFGPGTRLTVT.